This T cell receptor (beta chain) was captured by sequencing in a study of CD4 T cells in relation to SARS-CoV-2 and coronaviruses. Study details: Shared crossreactive spike epitopes were mapped to their HLA restriction.

Naive and memory CD4+ T cell DNA was deep-sequenced without culture. Clones were read by immunoSEQ multiplex PCR, and TCRdb kept only the in-frame ones, dropping some. The sample shows 55,000 to 70,000 clones, 90% to 95% of them seen only once. Turning to this clone: Its cognate antigen is unknown.

Trimming took 2 bases from V and 0 from J; bases not matched to a gene: 5. This CDR3 spans 16 amino acids. Germline V CDR1 and CDR2: MDHEN, SYDVKM. Study-level points and caveats: About 65% of donors had memory CD4+ clonotypes crossrecognizing SARS-CoV-2 and common cold coronavirus spike.

Unexposed donor CD4+ T cells date from about 2011-2018, before the COVID-19 pandemic. Naive and memory CD4+ T cells were separated from cryopreserved PBMCs. The sequence was obtained from a human donor in good health. Sequenced material: naive CD4+ T cells from PBMCs. Subset in this sample: naive CD4+ T cells isolated by negative enrichment. The chain has TRBV28 and TRBJ2-7; TRBD2 agrees at 9 bases. In DNA form, the CDR3 reads TGTGCCAGCAGTTTAATAATAGCGGGAGACTCCTACGAGCAGTACTTC. It codes for CASSLIIAGDSYEQYF.